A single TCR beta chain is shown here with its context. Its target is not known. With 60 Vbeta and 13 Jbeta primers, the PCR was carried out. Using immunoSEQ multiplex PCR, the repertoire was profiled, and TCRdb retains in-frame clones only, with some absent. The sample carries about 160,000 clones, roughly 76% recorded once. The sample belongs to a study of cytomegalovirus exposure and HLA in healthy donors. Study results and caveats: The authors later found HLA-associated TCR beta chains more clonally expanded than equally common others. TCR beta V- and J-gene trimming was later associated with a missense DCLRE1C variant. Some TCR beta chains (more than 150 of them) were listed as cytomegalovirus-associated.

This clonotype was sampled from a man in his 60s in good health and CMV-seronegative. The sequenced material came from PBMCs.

The CDR3 loop is CSVDSNRHTEAFF. The CDR3 DNA sequence: TGCAGCGTCGACAGTAATAGACACACTGAAGCTTTCTTT. This chain joins TRBV29-1 and TRBJ1-1, with D perhaps TRBD1 (5 bases). In germline, CDR1 is SQVTM, CDR2 ANQGSEA. V lost 6 bases, J lost 3 bases, and 14 bases lay in between. This CDR3 is 13 amino acids long.